The sequence of this TCR beta chain was determined in a study of response to subunit inactivated influenza vaccine. Whole-study findings and limits: The study's authors posited that every seasonal influenza vaccination enlists few new T cells.

V shed 0 bases and J 10 bases; nucleotides not matched to a gene: 9. The germline CDR1 and CDR2 sequences are LGHNA and YNFKEQ. The CDR3 extends over 17 amino acids. Ten or more counts support this clonotype. What it recognizes is unknown. TCRdb fed the RT-PCR reads into MiXCR, producing one record per CDR3 protein. The sample holds 500,000 to 600,000 distinct CDR3 sequences, under 15% seen once. The origin of this receptor is a man over 45 who received an inactivated influenza vaccine. The source material was PBMCs from blood, sampled 40 to 50 days after vaccination. The J gene is TRBJ1-6, the V gene TRBV4-2; TRBD1 agrees at 10 bases. The CDR3, as DNA: TGTGCCAGCAGCCAAGATGCGACCGGGACAGGGGTATCACCCCTCCACTTT. Translating gives CASSQDATGTGVSPLHF.